This T cell receptor (beta chain) was documented in a study of breast tumors, draining lymph nodes, adjacent tissues (dated by TCRdb to 2016 to 2017). For context, the study as a whole: TCR beta repertoires were compared across tumor, adjacent nontumor tissue and axillary lymph nodes obtained from breast cancer patients. In human breast cancer, the study set out to assess how tumor, surrounding tissue and draining lymph node repertoires relate to one another and whether T cells might be exchanged between them. Paper-wide results and their limitations: Tumor T-cell repertoires showed less diversity than lymph node repertoires and more diversity than nontumor tissue repertoires, and tumor T-cell repertoires showed preferential V and J gene usage. The conclusion that tumor T cells originate in lymph nodes was framed as consistent with a hypothesis rather than directly demonstrated. The data were judged consistent with most tumor T cells deriving from the lymph node and then expanding within tumor tissue. The similarity between tumor and nontumor tissue repertoires was significantly greater in luminal-like breast cancer than in basal-like breast cancer.

Including cysteine and phenylalanine, the CDR3 has 16 amino acids. Solely the CDR3 DNA is kept, with 48 bases framed from the first base. CDR1 and CDR2 (SGHNT, YYREEE) derive from the germline V gene (reference sequence). Here V drops 3 bases and J drops 3 bases, and the junction holds 5 bases not matched to any gene. This clonotype was observed many times. The target of this receptor is not known. Base qualities were left out, and no much larger clone turns up one base away. Lymph node samples came from the axillary draining lymph nodes of breast cancer patients. TCRdb lists the instrument as Illumina HiSeq 2000. TCR beta chain libraries were generated through multiplex PCR amplification. High-throughput sequencing was used to analyze the amplified TCR beta chain products. Through fastp at Q25 and MiXCR, TCRdb rebuilt clones from the public reads, retaining in-frame beta chains. Rows with one shared CDR3 protein collapse into an entry with the most common genes and DNA. Across this sample there are fewer than 200,000 distinct CDR3 sequences, with roughly 30% seen only once. Together, the top ten hold 4% to 5.5% of the sample.

The specimen was axillary lymph node tissue. The receptor was derived from a female donor with breast cancer. Some clones in this sample may be carry-over from other donors' samples. The chain was built from TRBV5-4 and TRBJ2-1, with TRBD2 matching 11 junction bases. Here the CDR3 is given as CASSYSSGGNYNEQFF. The nucleotide sequence is given as TGTGCCAGCAGCTACTCTAGCGGGGGGAACTACAATGAGCAGTTCTTC.